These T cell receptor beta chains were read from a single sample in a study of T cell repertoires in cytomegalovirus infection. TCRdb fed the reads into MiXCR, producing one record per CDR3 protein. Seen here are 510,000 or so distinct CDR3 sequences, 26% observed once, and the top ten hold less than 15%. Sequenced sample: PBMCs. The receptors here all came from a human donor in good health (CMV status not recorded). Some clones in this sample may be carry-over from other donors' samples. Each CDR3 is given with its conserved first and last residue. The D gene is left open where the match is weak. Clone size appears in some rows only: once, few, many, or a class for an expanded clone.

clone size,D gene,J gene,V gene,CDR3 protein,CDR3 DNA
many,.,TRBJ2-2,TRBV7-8,CASSGRLGENTGELFF,TGTGCCAGCAGCGGGAGGCTGGGTGAGAACACCGGGGAGCTGTTTTTT
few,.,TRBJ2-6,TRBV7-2,CASSLGPGDGANVLTF,TGTGCCAGCAGCTTAGGTCCCGGGGATGGGGCCAACGTCCTGACTTTC
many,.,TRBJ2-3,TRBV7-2,CASSFLTGSTDTQYF,TGTGCCAGCAGCTTCCTGACGGGGAGCACAGATACGCAGTATTTT
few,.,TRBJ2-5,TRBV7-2,CASSLEQSTSETQYF,TGTGCCAGCAGCTTAGAACAATCAACATCGGAGACCCAGTACTTC
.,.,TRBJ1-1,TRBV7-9,CASSNPGQNTEAFF,TGTGCCAGCAGCAACCCGGGACAGAACACTGAAGCTTTCTTT
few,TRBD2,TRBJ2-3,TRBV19,CASSIGLADTQYF,TGTGCCAGTAGCATAGGACTAGCAGATACGCAGTATTTT
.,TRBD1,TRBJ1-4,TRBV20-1,CSARAGTGDEKLFF,TGCAGTGCAAGAGCTGGGACAGGGGATGAAAAACTGTTTTTT
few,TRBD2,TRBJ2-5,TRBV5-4,CASSGGLAGGPRETQYF,TGTGCCAGCAGCGGGGGACTAGCGGGAGGGCCTAGAGAGACCCAGTACTTC
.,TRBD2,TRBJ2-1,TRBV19,CATTPGLLAGVNEQFF,TGTGCCACCACACCGGGATTACTAGCGGGAGTTAATGAGCAGTTCTTC
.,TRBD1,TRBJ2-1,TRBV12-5,CASGRQGLNEQFF,TGTGCTAGTGGCCGACAGGGGTTGAATGAGCAGTTCTTC
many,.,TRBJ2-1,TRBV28,CASIERPSSYNEQFF,TGTGCCAGCATCGAGCGACCTAGCTCCTACAATGAGCAGTTCTTC
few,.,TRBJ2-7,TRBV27,CASSPPFSYEQYF,TGTGCCAGCAGTCCCCCTTTCTCCTACGAGCAGTACTTC
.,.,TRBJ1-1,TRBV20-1,CSCARANTEAFF,TGCAGTTGCGCTCGGGCGAACACTGAAGCTTTCTTT
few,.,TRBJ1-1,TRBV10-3,CAISPGRTEAFF,TGTGCCATCAGTCCAGGGCGTACTGAAGCTTTCTTT
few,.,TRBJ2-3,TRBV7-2,CASSLDGGITDTQYF,TGTGCCAGCAGCTTAGATGGCGGCATCACAGATACGCAGTATTTT
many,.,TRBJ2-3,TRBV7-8,CASSFTAGRDTQYF,TGTGCCAGCAGCTTTACGGCAGGCCGGGATACGCAGTATTTT
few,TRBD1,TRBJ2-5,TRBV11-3,CASSLIEGTGGRETQYF,TGTGCCAGCAGCTTGATTGAGGGGACAGGGGGCAGAGAGACCCAGTACTTC
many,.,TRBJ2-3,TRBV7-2,CASSPRQSTDTQYF,TGTGCCAGCAGCCCCAGACAAAGCACAGATACGCAGTATTTT
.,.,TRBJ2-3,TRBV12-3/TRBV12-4,CASSRGLKRSSTDTQYF,TGTGCCAGCAGCCGAGGACTGAAGCGGTCTAGCACAGATACGCAGTATTTT
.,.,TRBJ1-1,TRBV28,CASSLLDRPNTEAFF,TGTGCCAGCAGTTTACTGGACAGACCGAACACTGAAGCTTTCTTT
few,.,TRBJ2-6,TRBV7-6,CASSFGDSGANVLTF,TGTGCCAGCAGCTTTGGGGATTCTGGGGCCAACGTCCTGACTTTC
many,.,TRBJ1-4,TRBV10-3,CAIKNGQMGEKLFF,TGTGCCATCAAAAACGGACAGATGGGCGAAAAACTGTTTTTT
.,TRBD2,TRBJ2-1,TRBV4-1,CASSQNPAGDGNEQFF,TGCGCCAGCAGCCAAAACCCAGCGGGAGACGGCAATGAGCAGTTCTTC
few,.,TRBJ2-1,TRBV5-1,CASSLSGGIQNNEQFF,TGCGCCAGCAGCTTGTCCGGCGGAATACAGAACAATGAGCAGTTCTTC
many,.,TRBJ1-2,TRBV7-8,CASSLPPASYGYTF,TGTGCCAGCAGTTTACCGCCGGCCAGCTATGGCTACACCTTC
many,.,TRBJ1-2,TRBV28,CASSSVSYYGYTF,TGTGCCAGCAGTTCCGTCTCCTACTATGGCTACACCTTC
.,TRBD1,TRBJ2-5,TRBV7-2,CASSPGQGRETQYF,TGTGCCAGCAGCCCGGGACAGGGGAGGGAGACCCAGTACTTC
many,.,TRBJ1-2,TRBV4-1,CASSPLGGGFRGYTF,TGCGCCAGCAGCCCCCTCGGAGGAGGGTTCAGGGGCTACACCTTC
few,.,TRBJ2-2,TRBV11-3,CASSSPGQKTGELFF,TGTGCCAGCAGCTCCCCGGGACAAAAAACCGGGGAGCTGTTTTTT
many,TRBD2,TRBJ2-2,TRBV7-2,CASSPRGLASGELFF,TGTGCCAGCAGTCCTCGGGGACTAGCATCCGGGGAGCTGTTTTTT
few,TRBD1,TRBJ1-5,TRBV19,CASSIPRQGMGQPQHF,TGTGCCAGTAGTATCCCCCGACAGGGGATGGGTCAGCCCCAGCATTTT
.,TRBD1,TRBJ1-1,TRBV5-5,CASSPRTGWTEAFF,TGTGCCAGCAGCCCTCGGACAGGGTGGACTGAAGCTTTCTTT
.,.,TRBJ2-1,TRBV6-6,CASRPSSGLGDNEQFF,TGTGCCAGCAGGCCCTCTTCTGGGCTCGGGGACAATGAGCAGTTCTTC
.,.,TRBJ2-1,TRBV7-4,CASSLRDGSIDEQFF,TGTGCCAGCAGCTTAAGGGACGGGAGTATTGATGAGCAGTTCTTC
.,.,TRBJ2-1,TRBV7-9,CASSLAFRGEQFF,TGTGCCAGCAGCTTAGCTTTCCGAGGGGAGCAGTTCTTC
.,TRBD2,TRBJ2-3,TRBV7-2,CASSTTTGLAGVDTQYF,TGTGCCAGCAGCACCACAACCGGACTAGCGGGAGTAGATACGCAGTATTTT
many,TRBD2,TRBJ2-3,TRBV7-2,CASSSREAVDTQYF,TGTGCCAGCAGCTCACGGGAGGCGGTAGATACGCAGTATTTT
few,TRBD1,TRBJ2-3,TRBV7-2,CASSLATGSDTQYF,TGTGCCAGCAGCTTAGCGACAGGGTCCGATACGCAGTATTTT
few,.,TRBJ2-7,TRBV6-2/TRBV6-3,CASSMSYEQYF,TGTGCCAGCAGTATGTCCTACGAGCAGTACTTC
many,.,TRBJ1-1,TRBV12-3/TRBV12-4,CASSTGWGQLNTEAFF,TGTGCCAGCAGTACAGGATGGGGGCAGTTAAACACTGAAGCTTTCTTT
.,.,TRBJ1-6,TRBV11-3,CASSHGLDSPLHF,TGTGCCAGCAGCCACGGTCTCGATTCACCCCTCCACTTT
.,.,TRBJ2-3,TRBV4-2,CASSQEDGSVLATDTQYF,TGTGCCAGCAGCCAAGAAGACGGCAGCGTCCTAGCGACAGATACGCAGTATTTT
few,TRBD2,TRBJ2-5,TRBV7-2,CASSSLAGGWETQYF,TGTGCCAGCAGCTCTCTAGCGGGAGGTTGGGAGACCCAGTACTTC
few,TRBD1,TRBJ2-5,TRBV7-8,CASSLIGSGTVQETQYF,TGTGCCAGCAGCTTAATAGGATCCGGGACAGTCCAAGAGACCCAGTACTTC
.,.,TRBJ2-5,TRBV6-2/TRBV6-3,CASSFGTQYF,TGTGCCAGCAGTTTCGGGACCCAGTACTTC
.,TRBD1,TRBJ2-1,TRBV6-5,CASSRTGGPINEQFF,TGTGCCAGCAGTCGGACAGGGGGCCCCATCAATGAGCAGTTCTTC
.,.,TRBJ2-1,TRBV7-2,CASSFSGYSYNEQFF,TGTGCCAGCAGCTTTAGCGGATACTCCTACAATGAGCAGTTCTTC
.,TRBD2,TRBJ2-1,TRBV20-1,CSAAGTSGTNEQFF,TGCAGTGCGGCCGGGACTAGCGGGACGAATGAGCAGTTCTTC
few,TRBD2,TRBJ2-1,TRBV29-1,CSAGLATTNEQFF,TGCAGCGCAGGACTAGCTACCACCAATGAGCAGTTCTTC
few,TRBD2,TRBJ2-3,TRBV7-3,CASSPRRLGLAGDRTYTDTQYF,TGTGCCAGCAGCCCCCGAAGACTGGGACTAGCGGGGGACAGAACCTACACAGATACGCAGTATTTT
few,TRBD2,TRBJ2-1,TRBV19,CASSTPPSGSVRTHNEQFF,TGTGCCAGTAGTACCCCGCCCAGCGGGAGTGTGCGTACCCACAATGAGCAGTTCTTC
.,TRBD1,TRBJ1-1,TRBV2,CASMYTGAAFF,TGTGCCAGCATGTACACAGGGGCGGCTTTCTTT
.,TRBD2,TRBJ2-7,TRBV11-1,CASSLEAAGGLSSYEQYF,TGTGCCAGCAGCTTAGAGGCAGCGGGAGGACTCAGCTCCTACGAGCAGTACTTC
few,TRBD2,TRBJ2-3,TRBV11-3,CASSLALGTSGRSTDTQYF,TGTGCCAGCAGCTTAGCCCTTGGGACTAGCGGGAGGAGCACAGATACGCAGTATTTT
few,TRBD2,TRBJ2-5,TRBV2,CASRPPGTSGRETQYF,TGTGCCAGCAGACCCCCGGGGACTAGCGGGCGGGAGACCCAGTACTTC